The rows below give T cell receptor beta chains drawn from one sample of a study of early T cells in non-severe SARS-CoV-2 infection. TCRdb recomputed calls from the 5' RACE reads with MiXCR, one row per CDR3 protein. The sample lists over 85,000 distinct CDR3 sequences; around 13% were seen once. Sequencing was done on a sample of whole blood. The source is an adult who was a healthcare worker with PCR-confirmed SARS-CoV-2 infection or an uninfected control (not recorded which). Both conserved end residues are part of each CDR3.

>TRBV6-1
CASTGAGELFF
>TRBV5-1
CASSLDGRQPQHF
>TRBV11-2
CASSFSTGYTF
>TRBV20-1
CSARIETSVYNEQFF
>TRBV6-5
CASSLSLYGYTF
>TRBV3-1
CASSYGLYEQYF
>TRBV12-3/TRBV12-4
CASTSVDDYEQYF
>TRBV7-8
CASSPDDRAGNQPQHF
>TRBV2
CASSLTGVYNSPLHF
>TRBV9
CASSVGGYSRLHF
>TRBV21-1
CASSRGGRGTGELFF
>TRBV6-1
CASTGDNPEAFF
>TRBV7-2
CASSLTGTPYEQYF
>TRBV2
CASGRSRIGQYF
>TRBV9
CASSYRLETDTQYF
>TRBV19
CASSPRGGISPLHF
>TRBV4-1
CASSQDLGSSYNSPLHF
>TRBV20-1
CSARDPGTGYGYTF
>TRBV6-6
CASSLQGGSNQPQHF
>TRBV7-2
CASSLQGPNSPLHF
>TRBV9
CASSVAGGLKETQYF
>TRBV20-1
CSASNGYEQYF
>TRBV20-1
CSARKGTADTEAFF
>TRBV7-8
CASSHAQDTDTQYF
>TRBV7-9
CASSTTVSSEETQYF
>TRBV28
CASSPVAGGGREQFF
>TRBV20-1
CSVGTSGRDEQFF
>TRBV5-1
CASSAGPLETQYF
>TRBV15
CATSGVPTGAAFF